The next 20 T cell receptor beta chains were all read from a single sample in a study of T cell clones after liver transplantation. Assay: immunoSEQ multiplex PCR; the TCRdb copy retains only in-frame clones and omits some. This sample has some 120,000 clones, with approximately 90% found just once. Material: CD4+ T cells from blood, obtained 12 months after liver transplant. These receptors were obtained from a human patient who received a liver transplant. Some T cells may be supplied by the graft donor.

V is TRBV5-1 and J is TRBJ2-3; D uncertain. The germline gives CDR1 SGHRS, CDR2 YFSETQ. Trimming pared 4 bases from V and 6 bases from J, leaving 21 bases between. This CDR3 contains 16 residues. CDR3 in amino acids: CASSPSAGRPTDTQYF. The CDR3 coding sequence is TGCGCCAGCAGCCCCAGCGCTGGACGCCCGACTGATACGCAGTATTTT.

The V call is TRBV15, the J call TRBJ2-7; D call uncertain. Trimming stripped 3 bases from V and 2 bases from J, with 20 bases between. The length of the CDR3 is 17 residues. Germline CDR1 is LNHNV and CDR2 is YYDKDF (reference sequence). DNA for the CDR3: TGTGCCACCAGCAGGCAACCCCCCTTAACGGGCACCTACGAGCAGTACTTC. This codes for CATSRQPPLTGTYEQYF. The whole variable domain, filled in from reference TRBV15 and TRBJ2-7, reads DAMVIQNPRYQVTQFGKPVTLSCSQTLNHNVMYWYQQKSSQAPKLLFHYYDKDFNNEADTPDNFQSRRPNTSFCFLDIRSPGLGDTAMYLCATSRQPPLTGTYEQYFGPGTRLTVT.

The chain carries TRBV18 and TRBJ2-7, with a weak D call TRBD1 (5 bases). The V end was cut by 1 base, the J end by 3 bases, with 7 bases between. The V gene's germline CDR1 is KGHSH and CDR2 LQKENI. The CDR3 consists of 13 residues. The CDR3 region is CASSPLQGYEQYF. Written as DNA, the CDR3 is TGTGCCAGCTCACCACTTCAGGGCTACGAGCAGTACTTC.

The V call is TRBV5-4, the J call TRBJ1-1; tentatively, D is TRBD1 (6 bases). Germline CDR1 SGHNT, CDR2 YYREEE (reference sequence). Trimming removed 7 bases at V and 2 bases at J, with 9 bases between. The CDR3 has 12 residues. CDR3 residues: CASRTENTEAFF. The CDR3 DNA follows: TGTGCCAGCCGGACAGAAAACACTGAAGCTTTCTTT.

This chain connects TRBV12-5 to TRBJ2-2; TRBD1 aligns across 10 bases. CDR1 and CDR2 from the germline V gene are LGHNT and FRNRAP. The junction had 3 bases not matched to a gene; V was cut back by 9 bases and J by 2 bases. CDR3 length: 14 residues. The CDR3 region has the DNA TGTGCTAGCAGGACAGGGGGAAACACCGGGGAGCTGTTTTTT. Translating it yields CASRTGGNTGELFF.

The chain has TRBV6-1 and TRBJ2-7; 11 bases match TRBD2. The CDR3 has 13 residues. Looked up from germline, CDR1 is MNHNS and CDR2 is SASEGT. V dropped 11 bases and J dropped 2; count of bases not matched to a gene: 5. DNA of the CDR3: TGTGCCGGAGGGACTAGCGGTACCTACGAGCAGTACTTC. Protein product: CAGGTSGTYEQYF.

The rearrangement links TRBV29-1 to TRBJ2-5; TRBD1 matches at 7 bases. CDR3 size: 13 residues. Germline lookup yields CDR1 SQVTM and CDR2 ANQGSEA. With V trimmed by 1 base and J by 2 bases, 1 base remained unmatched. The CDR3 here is CSVEGRGQETQYF. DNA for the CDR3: TGCAGCGTTGAAGGCAGGGGGCAAGAGACCCAGTACTTC.

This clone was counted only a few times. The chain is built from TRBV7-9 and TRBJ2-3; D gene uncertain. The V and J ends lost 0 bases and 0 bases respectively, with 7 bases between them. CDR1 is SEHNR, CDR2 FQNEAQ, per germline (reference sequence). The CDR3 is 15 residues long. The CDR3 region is CASSLARHSTDTQYF. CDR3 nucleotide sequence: TGTGCCAGCAGCTTAGCGCGCCACAGCACAGATACGCAGTATTTT.

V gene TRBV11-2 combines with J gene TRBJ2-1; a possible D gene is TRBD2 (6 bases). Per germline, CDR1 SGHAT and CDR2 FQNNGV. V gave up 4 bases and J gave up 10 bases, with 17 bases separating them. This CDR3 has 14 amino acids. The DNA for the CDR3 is TGTGCCAGCAGCTCGGGACTCTCCTACGGGGAGCAGTTCTTC. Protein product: CASSSGLSYGEQFF. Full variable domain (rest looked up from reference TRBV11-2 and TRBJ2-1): EAGVAQSPRYKIIEKRQSVAFWCNPISGHATLYWYQQILGQGPKLLIQFQNNGVVDDSQLPKDRFSAERLKGVDSTLKIQPAKLEDSAVYLCASSSGLSYGEQFFGPGTRLTVL.

The CDR3 region has the DNA TGCGCCAGCAGCTCAGGACTAGCGGGAGAGTCTGAGACCCAGTACTTC. Residues: CASSSGLAGESETQYF. The V call is TRBV5-1, the J call TRBJ2-5; the match to TRBD2 covers 13 bases. The CDR3 is made up of 16 amino acids. The V segment lost 3 bases and the J segment 5 bases; nucleotides outside the gene matches: 7. Germline V gene lookup returns CDR1 SGHRS and CDR2 YFSETQ.

Here the CDR3 DNA reads TGTGCCAGCGGGATAGCGGGGCCCACCGGGGAGCTGTTTTTT. Amino acids: CASGIAGPTGELFF. The V call is TRBV14, the J call TRBJ2-2; 8 positions agree with TRBD2. The CDR3 is 14 residues long. Germline CDR1 and CDR2: SGHDN and FVKESK. V was pared by 8 bases and J by 4 bases, with 6 bases of the junction left unmatched.

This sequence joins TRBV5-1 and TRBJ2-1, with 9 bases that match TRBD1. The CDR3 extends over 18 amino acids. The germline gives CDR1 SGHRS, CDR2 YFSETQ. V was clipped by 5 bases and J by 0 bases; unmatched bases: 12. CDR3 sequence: CASRPGTGFTYSYNEQFF. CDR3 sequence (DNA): TGCGCCAGCAGACCCGGGACAGGGTTTACCTACTCCTACAATGAGCAGTTCTTC.

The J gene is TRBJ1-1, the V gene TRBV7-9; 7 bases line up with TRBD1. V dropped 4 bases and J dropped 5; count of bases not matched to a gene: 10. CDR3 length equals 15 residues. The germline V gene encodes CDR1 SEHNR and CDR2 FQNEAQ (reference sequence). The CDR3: CASSYTTGRGTEAFF. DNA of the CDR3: TGTGCCAGCAGCTATACGACAGGGCGGGGAACTGAAGCTTTCTTT.

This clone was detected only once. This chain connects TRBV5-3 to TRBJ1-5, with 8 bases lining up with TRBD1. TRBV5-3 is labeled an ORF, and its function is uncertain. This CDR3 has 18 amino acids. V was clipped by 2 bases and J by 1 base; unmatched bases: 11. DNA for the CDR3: TGTGCCAGAAGCTTACAACAGGGGGTTAAGAGAAGCAATCAGCCCCAGCATTTT. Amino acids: CARSLQQGVKRSNQPQHF.

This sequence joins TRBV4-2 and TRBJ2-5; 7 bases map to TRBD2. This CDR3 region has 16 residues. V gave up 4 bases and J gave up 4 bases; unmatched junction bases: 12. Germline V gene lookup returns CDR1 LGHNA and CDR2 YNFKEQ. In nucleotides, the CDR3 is TGTGCCAGCAGCCGATCCCTCCGGGAGGTTCGAGAGACCCAGTACTTC. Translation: CASSRSLREVRETQYF.

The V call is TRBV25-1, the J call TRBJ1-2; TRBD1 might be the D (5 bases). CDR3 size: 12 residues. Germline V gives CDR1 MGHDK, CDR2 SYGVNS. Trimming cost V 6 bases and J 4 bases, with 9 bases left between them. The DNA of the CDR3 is TGTGCCAGCAGCCGGGACGGCTATGGCTACACCTTC. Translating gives CASSRDGYGYTF.

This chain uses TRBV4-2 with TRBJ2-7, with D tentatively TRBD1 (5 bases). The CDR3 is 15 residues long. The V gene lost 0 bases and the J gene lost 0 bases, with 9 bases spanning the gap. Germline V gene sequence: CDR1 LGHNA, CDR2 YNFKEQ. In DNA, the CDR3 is TGTGCCAGCAGCCAAGATAGACAGAGCTCCTACGAGCAGTACTTC. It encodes CASSQDRQSSYEQYF.

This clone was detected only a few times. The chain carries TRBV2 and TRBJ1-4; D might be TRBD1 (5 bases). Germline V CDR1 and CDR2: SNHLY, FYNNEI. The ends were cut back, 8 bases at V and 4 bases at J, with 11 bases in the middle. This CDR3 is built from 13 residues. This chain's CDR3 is CASFRDINEKLFF. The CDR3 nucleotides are TGTGCCAGCTTCAGGGATATTAATGAAAAACTGTTTTTT.

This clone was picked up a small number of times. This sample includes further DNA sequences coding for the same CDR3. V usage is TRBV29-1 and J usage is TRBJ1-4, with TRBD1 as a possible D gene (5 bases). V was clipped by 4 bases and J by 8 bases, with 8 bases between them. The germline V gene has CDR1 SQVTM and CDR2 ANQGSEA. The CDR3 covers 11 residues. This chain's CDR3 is CSVGEGEKLFF. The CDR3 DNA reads TGCAGCGTTGGGGAGGGGGAAAAACTGTTTTTT.

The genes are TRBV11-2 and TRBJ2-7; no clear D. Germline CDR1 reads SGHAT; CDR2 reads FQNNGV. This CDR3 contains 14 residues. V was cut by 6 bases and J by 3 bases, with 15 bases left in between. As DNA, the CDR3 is TGTGCCAGCAGTCGTCTTGGGAAAAACTACGAGCAGTACTTC. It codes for CASSRLGKNYEQYF.